This T cell receptor (beta chain) was captured by sequencing in a study of T cells in Graves' hyperthyroidism and ophthalmopathy. A remark on this clonotype: Its specificity is unknown.

Per germline, CDR1 MDHEN and CDR2 SYDVKM. V lost 6 bases and J lost 15; bases outside the gene matches: 14. The length of the CDR3 is 13 residues. Uncontrolled infection, other autoimmune disease, pregnancy or lactation barred patients from enrollment. Each 10 ml fresh peripheral blood draw supplied the PBMCs. Amplified regions were TCR beta CDR3 sequences from RNA transcripts. TCR CDR3 underwent first-round RT-PCR with the HTBI primer set. TCRdb called the multiplex PCR reads again in MiXCR, with one record for every CDR3 protein. The table lists about 600,000 distinct CDR3 sequences, approximately 15% of them singletons. Study-wide results and caveats: Model output signaled ophthalmopathy a median 6.5 months ahead of onset.

The clonotype was recovered from a woman aged 40-49 years with Graves' ophthalmopathy. The chain links TRBV28 to TRBJ2-1; 7 nucleotides line up with TRBD2. Sequencing input: blood. In DNA, the CDR3 is TGTGCCAGCAGCCCGGACCTGGGGGGGGGGGGGTTCTTC. Translating gives CASSPDLGGGGFF.